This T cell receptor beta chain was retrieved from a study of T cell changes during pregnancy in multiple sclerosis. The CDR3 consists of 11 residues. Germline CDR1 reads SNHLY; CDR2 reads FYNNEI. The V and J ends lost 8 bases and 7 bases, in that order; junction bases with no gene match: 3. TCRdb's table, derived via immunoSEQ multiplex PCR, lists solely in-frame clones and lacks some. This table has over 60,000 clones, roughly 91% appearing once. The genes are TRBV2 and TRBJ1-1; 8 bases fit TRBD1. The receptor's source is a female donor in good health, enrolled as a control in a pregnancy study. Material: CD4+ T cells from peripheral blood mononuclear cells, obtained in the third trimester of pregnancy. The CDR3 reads CASGQGNEAFF. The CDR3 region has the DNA TGTGCCAGCGGACAGGGCAATGAAGCTTTCTTT.